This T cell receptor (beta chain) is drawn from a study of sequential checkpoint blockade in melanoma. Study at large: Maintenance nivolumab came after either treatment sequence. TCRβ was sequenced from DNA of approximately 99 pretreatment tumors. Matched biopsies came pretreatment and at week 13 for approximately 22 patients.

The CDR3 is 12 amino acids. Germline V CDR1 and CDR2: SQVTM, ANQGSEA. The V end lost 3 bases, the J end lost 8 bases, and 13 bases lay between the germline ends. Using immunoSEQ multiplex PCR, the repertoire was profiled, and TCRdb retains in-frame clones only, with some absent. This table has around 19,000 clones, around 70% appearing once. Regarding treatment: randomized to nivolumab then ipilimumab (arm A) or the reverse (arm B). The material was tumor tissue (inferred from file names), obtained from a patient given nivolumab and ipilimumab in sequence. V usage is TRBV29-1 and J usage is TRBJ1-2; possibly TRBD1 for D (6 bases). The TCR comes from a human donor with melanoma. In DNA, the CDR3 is TGCAGCGTTGATTCAGGGGACGGCGGCTACACCTTC. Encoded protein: CSVDSGDGGYTF. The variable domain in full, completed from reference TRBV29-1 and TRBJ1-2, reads SAVISQKPSRDICQRGTSLTIQCQVDSQVTMMFWYRQQPGQSLTLIATANQGSEATYESGFVIDKFPISRPNLTFSTLTVSNMSPEDSSIYLCSVDSGDGGYTFGSGTRLTVV.